This T cell receptor (beta chain) was sequenced for a study of human T cells and chemical hapten exposure. As for the study in general: The sensitizing agent was 2% DPC, placed on roughly 2 cm by roughly 2 cm of upper inner arm skin.

Each CDR3 protein is one row after TCRdb ran MiXCR on the RACE reads. The sample yields 75,000 to 100,000 distinct CDR3 sequences, roughly 10% seen once. Germline-derived CDR1 and CDR2 are SGHTA and FQGTGA. The CDR3 has 13 amino acids. Trimming stripped 5 bases from V and 2 bases from J, with 9 bases between. Many counts were recorded for this clonotype. Stated time point: patch test 1, 2 weeks after DPC sensitization. Sample treatment: therapeutic diphenylcyclopropenone sensitization with weekly scalp DPC. The gene calls are TRBV7-3 and TRBJ2-5; D might be TRBD1 (5 bases). The sequencing here drew on whole blood, taken in connection with sensitization to the hapten diphenylcyclopropenone (DPC). The source is a woman aged 60-75 years with alopecia areata. Some clones in this sample may be carry-over from other donors' samples. CDR3: CASSRTQQETQYF. The CDR3 bases are TGTGCCAGCAGCAGGACACAACAAGAGACCCAGTACTTC.